This passage covers 25 T cell receptor beta chains from one sample sequenced in a study of T cell changes during pregnancy in multiple sclerosis. Measured with immunoSEQ multiplex PCR; TCRdb has only the in-frame clones, and not every one. The sample consists of around 50,000 clones, about 90% of them appearing once. The sequences come from CD4+ T cells from peripheral blood mononuclear cells, collected in the second trimester of pregnancy. These TCRs come from a female donor with multiple sclerosis, enrolled in a pregnancy study.

The chain is built from TRBV10-2 and TRBJ2-5; D is ambiguous. V shed 3 bases and J shed 1 base, with 12 bases lying between them. The length of the CDR3 is 15 residues. Germline V gene lookup returns CDR1 WSHSY and CDR2 SAAADI. DNA of the CDR3: TGCGCCAGCAGTGAAGGCAGGTACAGCCAAGAGACCCAGTACTTC. Translated, it gives CASSEGRYSQETQYF.

Of note for this clone: The junction does not match germline at one end; this may be a read error. This chain uses TRBV5-1 with TRBJ1-2, with 9 bases identical to TRBD1. This CDR3 region has 14 residues. CDR1 and CDR2 from the germline V gene are SGHRS and YFSETQ. This chain's CDR3 is CASTLDRGSYGYTF. Here the CDR3 DNA reads TGCGCCAGCACCTTGGACAGGGGCTCCTATGGCTACACCTTC.

This clone was seen more than once but under ten times. This chain links TRBV28 with TRBJ1-5; 7 bases agree with TRBD1. This CDR3 has 14 residues. Germline V gene sequence: CDR1 MDHEN, CDR2 SYDVKM. Trimming removed 5 bases from V and 7 bases from J; junction bases left unmatched: 8. In DNA form, the CDR3 reads TGTGCCAGCAGTCCGGGACAGTCCTTCCAGCCCCAGCATTTT. Its protein is CASSPGQSFQPQHF.

The rearrangement links TRBV11-1 to TRBJ1-1, with D maybe TRBD1 (5 bases). Germline CDR1 and CDR2: SGHAT and FQDESV (reference sequence). There are 15 residues in the CDR3. The V and J ends lost 2 bases and 5 bases respectively, with 15 bases between them. The CDR3 loop is CASSLSAQGYTEAFF. CDR3 DNA sequence: TGTGCCAGCAGCTTATCCGCGCAGGGATATACTGAAGCTTTCTTT. The whole variable domain, remainder taken from reference TRBV11-1 and TRBJ1-1, is EAEVAQSPRYKITEKSQAVAFWCDPISGHATLYWYRQILGQGPELLVQFQDESVVDDSQLPKDRFSAERLKGVDSTLKIQPAELGDSAMYLCASSLSAQGYTEAFFGQGTRLTVV.

The J gene is TRBJ2-7, the V gene TRBV6-1, with D maybe TRBD1 (5 bases). Germline CDR1 is MNHNS and CDR2 is SASEGT. Trimming left V 10 bases short and J 3 bases short, with 16 bases between. CDR3 length equals 13 residues. CDR3 in DNA: TGTGCCACCGCGACAGAGCCCGGCTACGAGCAGTACTTC. It is translated as CATATEPGYEQYF.

Concerning this clone itself: The identical CDR3 is also encoded by other nucleotide sequences in the sample. V usage is TRBV28 and J usage is TRBJ1-5, with a tentative D call TRBD1 (5 bases). Trimming pared 1 base from V and 4 bases from J, leaving 11 bases between. CDR1 MDHEN and CDR2 SYDVKM come from the germline V gene. The CDR3 is 15 amino acids. In DNA, the CDR3 is TGTGCCAGCAGTTTATCCGGGGGTGGAAATCAGCCCCAGCATTTT. It translates to CASSLSGGGNQPQHF.

This chain joins TRBV20-1 and TRBJ2-3; D is undetermined. Trimming took off 5 bases at V and 3 bases at J, with 3 bases between the two ends. Germline CDR1 is DFQATT and CDR2 is SNEGSKA (reference sequence). The CDR3 contains 10 residues. In DNA form, the CDR3 reads TGCAGTGCTGCGACAGATACGCAGTATTTT. This gives the protein CSAATDTQYF.

The chain joins TRBV29-1 to TRBJ1-1, with D unresolved. Trimming removed 4 bases at V and 0 bases at J, with 6 bases between. The CDR3 is 12 residues long. Germline CDR1 reads SQVTM; CDR2 reads ANQGSEA. The CDR3 protein is CSVVGVNTEAFF. As DNA, the CDR3 is TGCAGCGTTGTCGGGGTGAACACTGAAGCTTTCTTT.

The genes are TRBV7-8 and TRBJ2-3, with 8 positions matching TRBD2. V shed 1 base and J 5 bases; nucleotides not matched to a gene: 5. The CDR3 totals 15 residues. CDR1 is SGHVS and CDR2 is FQNEAQ in the germline V gene. The CDR3 coding sequence is TGTGCCAGCAGCTTAGATGGGACTAGACTAGATACGCAGTATTTT. As protein: CASSLDGTRLDTQYF.

The gene calls are TRBV13 and TRBJ2-3, with 13 bases lining up with TRBD2. The CDR3 is 16 residues long. V gave up 5 bases and J gave up 4 bases; unmatched junction bases: 6. Germline lookup yields CDR1 PRHDT and CDR2 FYEKMQ (reference sequence). CDR3 region: CASSARTSGGADTQYF. The DNA for the CDR3 is TGTGCCAGCAGCGCCCGGACTAGCGGGGGAGCAGATACGCAGTATTTT.

This sequence joins TRBV7-8 and TRBJ1-4; 7 bases align to TRBD1. The germline gives CDR1 SGHVS, CDR2 FQNEAQ. J lost 0 bases, V lost 5 bases, and 12 bases had no gene match. The CDR3 covers 18 residues. CDR3 sequence reads: CASSPRDRVSATNEKLFF. CDR3 coding DNA: TGTGCCAGCAGCCCCCGGGACAGAGTTAGCGCAACTAATGAAAAACTGTTTTTT. The variable domain in full, completed from reference TRBV7-8 and TRBJ1-4, reads GAGVSQSPRYKVAKRGQDVALRCDPISGHVSLFWYQQALGQGPEFLTYFQNEAQLDKSGLPSDRFFAERPEGSVSTLKIQRTQQEDSAVYLCASSPRDRVSATNEKLFFGSGTQLSVL.

V gene TRBV28 combines with J gene TRBJ2-1; 13 nucleotides match TRBD2. J was trimmed by 1 base and V by 6 bases; bases with no gene match: 6. CDR1 is MDHEN, CDR2 SYDVKM, per germline. This CDR3 contains 17 residues. The CDR3 here is CASRGLAGKGSYNEQFF. Here the CDR3 DNA reads TGTGCCAGCAGGGGACTAGCGGGAAAAGGGTCCTACAATGAGCAGTTCTTC.

This clone occurred once. The chain is built from TRBV7-2 and TRBJ1-3; unclear D gene. There are 15 residues in the CDR3. V lost 1 base and J 2 bases, leaving 9 bases between the germline ends. The germline gives CDR1 SGHTA, CDR2 FQGNSA. The CDR3 nucleotides are TGTGCCAGCAGCTTAGTGCACCAGACTGGAAACACCATATATTTT. Its translation: CASSLVHQTGNTIYF.

This chain connects TRBV19 to TRBJ1-1; 7 bases agree with TRBD1. The CDR3 runs 12 residues. Per the germline V gene, CDR1 is LNHDA and CDR2 is SQIVND (reference sequence). The junction had 6 bases not matched to a gene; V was cut back by 5 bases and J by 9 bases. Here the CDR3 DNA reads TGTGCCAGTAGTGCCCGGGACAGCCAAGCTTTCTTT. Translating it yields CASSARDSQAFF.

CDR3 sequence (DNA): TGTGCCAGCAGAGGTGGACAGAGGAACAATGAGCAGTTCTTC. Translating gives CASRGGQRNNEQFF. The chain has TRBV2 and TRBJ2-1, with a weak D call TRBD1 (6 bases). The CDR3 is made up of 14 amino acids. Germline loops: CDR1 SNHLY, CDR2 FYNNEI. Trimming cost V 6 bases and J 5 bases, with 14 bases left between them.

The chain recombines TRBV4-2 with TRBJ2-3; 7 bases map to TRBD2. The length of the CDR3 is 16 residues. V lost 1 base and J lost 1; bases outside the gene matches: 5. Germline V gene lookup returns CDR1 LGHNA and CDR2 YNFKEQ. CDR3 nucleotide sequence: TGTGCCAGCAGCCAAGTGGGGGGGAGTGGCACAGATACGCAGTATTTT. As protein: CASSQVGGSGTDTQYF.

The chain uses TRBV25-1 and TRBJ2-7, with unresolved D. The germline V gene encodes CDR1 MGHDK and CDR2 SYGVNS. The CDR3 totals 13 residues. Trimming shortened V by 3 bases and J by 2 bases, and 8 bases separated the two germline ends. CDR3 protein: CASSDSVTYEQYF. The CDR3 DNA reads TGTGCCAGCAGTGACAGCGTAACCTACGAGCAGTACTTC.

This sequence joins TRBV5-1 and TRBJ2-4; tentatively, D is TRBD1 (6 bases). The germline V gene has CDR1 SGHRS and CDR2 YFSETQ. Trimming cost V 4 bases and J 6 bases, with 14 bases left between them. The CDR3 is 14 amino acids. CDR3 coding DNA: TGCGCCAGCAGCCCGTCACAGGGTGCAAACATTCAGTACTTC. Residues: CASSPSQGANIQYF.

The chain employs TRBV9 and TRBJ2-7, with 9 bases fitting TRBD2. Germline V gene data show CDR1 as SGDLS and CDR2 as YYNGEE. CDR3 size: 15 residues. With 2 bases clipped from V and 0 bases from J, the junction kept 3 bases outside the gene matches. The DNA of the CDR3 is TGTGCCAGCAGCGTTAGCGGGGGCAGCTCCTACGAGCAGTACTTC. This translates into CASSVSGGSSYEQYF.

This clone was recorded once. The rearrangement links TRBV18 to TRBJ1-2, with D hard to call. Germline CDR1 and CDR2: KGHSH and LQKENI. Trimming cost V 3 bases and J 4 bases, with 15 bases left between them. CDR3 length equals 15 residues. In DNA form, the CDR3 reads TGTGCCAGCTCACCCACCGACGGAGGCCTCTATGGCTACACCTTC. It translates to CASSPTDGGLYGYTF.

This sequence joins TRBV5-1 and TRBJ2-7; 15 bases are shared with TRBD2. The CDR3 has 16 residues. CDR1 is SGHRS, CDR2 YFSETQ, per germline. V trimming: 3 bases; J trimming: 3 bases; junction bases outside the gene matches: 4. In DNA form, the CDR3 reads TGCGCCAGCAGCTCGGGACTAGCGGGGGGCAACTACGAGCAGTACTTC. It codes for CASSSGLAGGNYEQYF.

This clone was observed a few times. The rearrangement joins TRBV7-6 to TRBJ1-3, with D maybe TRBD1 (5 bases). The CDR3 has 17 residues. V was clipped by 5 bases and J by 0 bases, with 17 bases between them. The V gene's germline CDR1 is SGHVS and CDR2 FNYEAQ. Written as DNA, the CDR3 is TGTGCCAGCAGCCGGCAAGGGGTTTCTATCTCTGGAAACACCATATATTTT. Translated, it gives CASSRQGVSISGNTIYF.

The chain recombines TRBV10-3 with TRBJ1-2; D possibly corresponds to TRBD1 (5 bases). Germline-derived CDR1 and CDR2 are ENHRY and SYGVKD. The CDR3 length is 14 residues. The V gene lost 3 bases and the J gene lost 4 bases, with 12 bases spanning the gap. The CDR3 is CAISESTETYGYTF. DNA of the CDR3: TGTGCCATCAGTGAATCGACAGAAACCTATGGCTACACCTTC.

This chain connects TRBV10-3 to TRBJ2-3; 7 positions agree with TRBD1. Trimming cost V 4 bases and J 0 bases; bases outside gene matches: 13. CDR3 length: 18 amino acids. Germline CDR1 reads ENHRY; CDR2 reads SYGVKD. The CDR3 loop reads CAISGGGIGADSTDTQYF. DNA of the CDR3: TGTGCCATCAGTGGAGGGGGCATTGGGGCCGATAGCACAGATACGCAGTATTTT.

The J gene is TRBJ2-1, the V gene TRBV29-1, with TRBD1 matching over 7 bases. From germline, CDR1 is SQVTM and CDR2 ANQGSEA. CDR3 length equals 13 residues. V dropped 4 bases and J dropped 0; count of bases not matched to a gene: 0. The CDR3, as DNA: TGCAGCGTTGGACAGGGCTCCTACAATGAGCAGTTCTTC. Protein sequence: CSVGQGSYNEQFF.